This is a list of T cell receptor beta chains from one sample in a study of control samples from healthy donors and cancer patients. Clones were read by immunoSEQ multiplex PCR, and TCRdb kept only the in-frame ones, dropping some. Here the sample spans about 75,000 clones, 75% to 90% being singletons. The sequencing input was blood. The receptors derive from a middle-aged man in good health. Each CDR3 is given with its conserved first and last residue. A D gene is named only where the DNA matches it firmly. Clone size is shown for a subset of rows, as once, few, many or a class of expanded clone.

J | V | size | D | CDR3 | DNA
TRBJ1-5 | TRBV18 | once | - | CASSPEGRGPQHF | TGTGCCAGCTCACCGGAGGGCCGAGGGCCCCAGCATTTT
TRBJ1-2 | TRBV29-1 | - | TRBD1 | CSAGDSYGYTF | TGCAGCGCTGGGGACAGCTATGGCTACACCTTC
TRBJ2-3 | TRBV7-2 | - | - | CASSSSGTRGVDTQYF | TGTGCCAGCAGCTCGTCCGGGACCCGAGGTGTAGATACGCAGTATTTT
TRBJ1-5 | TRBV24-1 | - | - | CATSAGRRSNQPQHF | TGTGCCACCAGTGCTGGTAGGAGGAGCAATCAGCCCCAGCATTTT
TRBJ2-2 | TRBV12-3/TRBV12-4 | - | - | CASSLWGGELFF | TGTGCCAGCAGTTTATGGGGCGGGGAGCTGTTTTTT
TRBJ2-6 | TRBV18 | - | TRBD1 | CASSRYTRDRVFSGANVLTF | TGTGCCAGCTCACGATATACCCGGGACAGGGTATTTTCTGGGGCCAACGTCCTGACTTTC
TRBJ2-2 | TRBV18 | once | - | CASSPNLGANTGELFF | TGTGCCAGCTCACCAAACCTCGGGGCGAACACCGGGGAGCTGTTTTTT
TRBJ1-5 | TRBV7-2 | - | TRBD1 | CASSLVGQGGQPQHF | TGTGCCAGCAGCTTAGTTGGACAGGGAGGCCAGCCCCAGCATTTT
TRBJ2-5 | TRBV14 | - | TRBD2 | CASSPGTSGRPETQYF | TGTGCCAGCAGCCCCGGGACTAGCGGGAGACCGGAGACCCAGTACTTC
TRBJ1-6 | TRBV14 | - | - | CASSQDKIQGSSYNSPLHF | TGTGCCAGCAGCCAAGATAAAATTCAGGGGAGCTCCTATAATTCACCCCTCCACTTT
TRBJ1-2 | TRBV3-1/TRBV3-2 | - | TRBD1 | CARSLGGGGTSGYGYTF | TGTGCCCGCAGCCTAGGGGGCGGGGGGACGTCGGGCTATGGCTACACCTTC
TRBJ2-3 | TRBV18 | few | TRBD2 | CASSPTSGEDTQYF | TGTGCCAGCTCACCGACTAGCGGGGAAGATACGCAGTATTTT
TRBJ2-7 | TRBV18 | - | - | CASSPVGSSYEQYF | TGTGCCAGCTCACCAGTGGGCAGCTCCTACGAGCAGTACTTC
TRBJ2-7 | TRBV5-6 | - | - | CASSLVPIHEQYF | TGTGCCAGCAGCTTGGTACCTATTCACGAGCAGTACTTC
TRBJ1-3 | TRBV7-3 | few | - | CASSPSRGADTIYF | TGTGCCAGCAGCCCATCCAGGGGAGCGGACACCATATATTTT
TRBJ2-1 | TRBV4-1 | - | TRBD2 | CASSQDLLSGIYNEQFF | TGCGCCAGCAGCCAAGATTTGCTTAGCGGGATCTACAATGAGCAGTTCTTC
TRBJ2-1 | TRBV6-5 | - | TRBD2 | CASSYVRLAGGGKQFF | TGTGCCAGCAGTTACGTCAGGCTAGCGGGAGGGGGTAAACAGTTCTTC
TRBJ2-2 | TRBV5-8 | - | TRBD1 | CASSFEQGITGELFF | TGTGCCAGCAGCTTTGAACAGGGGATCACCGGGGAGCTGTTTTTT
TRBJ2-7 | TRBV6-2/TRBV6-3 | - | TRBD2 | CASSYGTSGYEQYF | TGTGCCAGCAGTTACGGGACTAGCGGCTACGAGCAGTACTTC
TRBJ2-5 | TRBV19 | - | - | CASSMTGGLETQYF | TGTGCCAGTAGTATGACTGGGGGACTTGAGACCCAGTACTTC
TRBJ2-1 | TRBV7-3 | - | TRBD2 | CASSFEVAGDRFF | TGTGCCAGCAGCTTCGAGGTAGCGGGAGATCGGTTCTTC
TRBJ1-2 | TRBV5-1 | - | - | CASSLIPGPDGYTF | TGCGCCAGCAGCTTGATTCCCGGGCCCGACGGCTACACCTTC
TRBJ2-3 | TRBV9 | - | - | CASSVAGALKDTQYF | TGTGCCAGCAGCGTAGCGGGAGCGCTGAAAGATACGCAGTATTTT
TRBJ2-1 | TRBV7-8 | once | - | CASSRAYEQFF | TGTGCCAGCAGCCGGGCCTATGAGCAGTTCTTC
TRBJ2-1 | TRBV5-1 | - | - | CASKEGQFPHEQFF | TGCGCCAGCAAGGAGGGACAGTTTCCCCATGAGCAGTTCTTC
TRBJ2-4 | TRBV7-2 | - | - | CASSARQASGIQYF | TGTGCCAGCAGCGCAAGGCAGGCATCCGGCATTCAGTACTTC
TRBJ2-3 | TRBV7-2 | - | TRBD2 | CASSFGTSGRVDTQYF | TGTGCCAGCAGCTTCGGGACTAGCGGGAGGGTGGATACGCAGTATTTT
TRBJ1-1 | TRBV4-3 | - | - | CASSQDPWGLEAFF | TGCGCCAGCAGCCAAGATCCATGGGGCCTTGAAGCTTTCTTT
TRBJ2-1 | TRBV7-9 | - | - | CASSSPGGAREQFF | TGTGCCAGCAGCTCACCTGGGGGGGCTCGAGAGCAGTTCTTC
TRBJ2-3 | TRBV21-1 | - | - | CASTSSSGIFDTQYF | TGTGCCAGCACATCATCTAGCGGGATATTTGATACGCAGTATTTT
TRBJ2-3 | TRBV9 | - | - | CASSAVSGGGTDTQYF | TGTGCCAGCAGCGCCGTTAGCGGAGGGGGGACAGATACGCAGTATTTT
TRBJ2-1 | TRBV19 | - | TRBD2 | CASMPGLAGGRGYNEQFF | TGTGCCAGTATGCCGGGACTAGCGGGAGGACGAGGCTACAATGAGCAGTTCTTC